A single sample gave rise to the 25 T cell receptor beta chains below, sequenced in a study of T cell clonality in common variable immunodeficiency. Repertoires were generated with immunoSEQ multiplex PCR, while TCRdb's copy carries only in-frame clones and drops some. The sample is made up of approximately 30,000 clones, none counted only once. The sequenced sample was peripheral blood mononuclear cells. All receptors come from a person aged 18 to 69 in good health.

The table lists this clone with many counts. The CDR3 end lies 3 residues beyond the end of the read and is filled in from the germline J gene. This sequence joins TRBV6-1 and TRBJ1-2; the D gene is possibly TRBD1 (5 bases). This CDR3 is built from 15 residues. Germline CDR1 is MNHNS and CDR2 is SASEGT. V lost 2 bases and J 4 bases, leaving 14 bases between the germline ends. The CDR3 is CASSERGSGVYGYTF. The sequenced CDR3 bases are TGTGCCAGCAGTGAAAGGGGCAGTGGAGTCTATGGC.

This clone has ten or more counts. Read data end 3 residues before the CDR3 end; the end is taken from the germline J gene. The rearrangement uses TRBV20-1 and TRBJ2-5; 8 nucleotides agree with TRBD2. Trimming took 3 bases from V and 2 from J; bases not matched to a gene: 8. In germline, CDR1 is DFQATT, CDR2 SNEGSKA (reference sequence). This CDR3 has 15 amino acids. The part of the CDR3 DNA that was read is TGCAGTGCTAGGTGGGCACTAGCGGAACAAGAGACC. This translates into CSARWALAEQET. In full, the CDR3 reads CSARWALAEQETQYF.

CDR3 loop: CASSVHRDYEQYF. The sequenced part of the CDR3 DNA is TGCGCCAGCAGTGTCCACAGGGACTACGAG. V is TRBV10-2 and J is TRBJ2-7; possibly TRBD1 for D (6 bases). Sequencing ends 3 residues short of the CDR3 end; the germline J gene provides the rest. This CDR3 is 13 amino acids long. Looked up from germline, CDR1 is WSHSY and CDR2 is SAAADI. The V and J ends lost 4 bases and 3 bases respectively, with 10 bases between them.

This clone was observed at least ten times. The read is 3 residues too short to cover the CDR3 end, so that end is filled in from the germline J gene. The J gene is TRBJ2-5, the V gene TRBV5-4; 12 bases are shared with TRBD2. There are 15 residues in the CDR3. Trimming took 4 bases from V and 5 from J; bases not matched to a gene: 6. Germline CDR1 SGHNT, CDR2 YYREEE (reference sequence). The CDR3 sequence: CASSPATSGRETQYF. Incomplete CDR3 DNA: TGTGCCAGCAGCCCTGCTACTAGCGGGAGGGAGACC.

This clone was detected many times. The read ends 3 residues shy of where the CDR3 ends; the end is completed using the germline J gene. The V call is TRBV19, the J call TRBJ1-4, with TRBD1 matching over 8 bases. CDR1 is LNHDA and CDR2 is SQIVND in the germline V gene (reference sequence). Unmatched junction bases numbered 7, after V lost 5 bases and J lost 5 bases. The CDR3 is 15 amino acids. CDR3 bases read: TGTGCCAGTAGTCCGCGACAGGGGAGGAATGAAAAA. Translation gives CASSPRQGRNEK. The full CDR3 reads CASSPRQGRNEKLFF.

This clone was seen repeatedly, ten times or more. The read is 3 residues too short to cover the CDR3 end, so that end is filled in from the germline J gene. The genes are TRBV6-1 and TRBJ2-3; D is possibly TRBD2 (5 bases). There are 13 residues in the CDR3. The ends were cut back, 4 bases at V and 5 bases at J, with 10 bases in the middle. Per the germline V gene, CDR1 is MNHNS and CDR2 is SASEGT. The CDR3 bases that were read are TGTGCCAGCAGTGCACTAGGAAAAGATACG. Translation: CASSALGKDT. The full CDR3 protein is CASSALGKDTQYF.

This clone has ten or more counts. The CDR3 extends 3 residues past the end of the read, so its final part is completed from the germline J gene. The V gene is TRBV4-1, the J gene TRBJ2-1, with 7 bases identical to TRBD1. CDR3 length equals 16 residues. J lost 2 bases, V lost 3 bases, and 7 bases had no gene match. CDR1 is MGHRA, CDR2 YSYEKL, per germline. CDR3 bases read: TGCGCCAGCAGCCAGGGGGACAGTGCTACCTACAATGAG. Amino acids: CASSQGDSATYNE. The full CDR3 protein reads CASSQGDSATYNEQFF.

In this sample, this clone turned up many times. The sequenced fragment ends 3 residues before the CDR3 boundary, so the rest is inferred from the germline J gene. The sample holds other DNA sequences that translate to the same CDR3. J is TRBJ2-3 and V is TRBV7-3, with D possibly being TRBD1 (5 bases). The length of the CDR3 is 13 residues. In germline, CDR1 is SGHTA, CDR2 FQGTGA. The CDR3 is CASSLLGQETQYF. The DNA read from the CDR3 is TGTGCCAGCAGCTTATTAGGACAAGAGACG.

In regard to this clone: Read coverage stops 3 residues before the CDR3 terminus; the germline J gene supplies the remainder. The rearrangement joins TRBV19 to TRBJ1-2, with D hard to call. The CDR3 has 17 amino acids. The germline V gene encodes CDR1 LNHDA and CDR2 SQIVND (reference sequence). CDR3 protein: CASSIDLAGEIKNIYTF. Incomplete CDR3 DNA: TGTGCCAGTAGTATAGATCTCGCGGGAGAGATTAAAAACATC.

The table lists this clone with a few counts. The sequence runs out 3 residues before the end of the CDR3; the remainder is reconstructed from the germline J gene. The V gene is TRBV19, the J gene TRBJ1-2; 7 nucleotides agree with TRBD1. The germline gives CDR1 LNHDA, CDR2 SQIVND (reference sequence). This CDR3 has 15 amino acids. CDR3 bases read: TGTGCCAGTTGCCGATCGGGACAGTTCACAGATACC. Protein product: CASCRSGQFTDT. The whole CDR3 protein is CASCRSGQFTDTYTF.

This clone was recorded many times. CDR3 sequence reads: CATGQAMNTEAFF. The CDR3 DNA, read in part, is TGTGCCACTGGACAGGCCATGAACACTGAA. This chain joins TRBV6-8 and TRBJ1-1, with 7 nucleotides matching TRBD1. The read finishes 3 residues shy of the CDR3 end, and the germline J gene is used to complete it. The germline CDR1 and CDR2 sequences are MNHGY and SAAAGT. This CDR3 region has 13 residues. The ends lost 10 bases at V and 0 bases at J; junction bases unmatched: 5.

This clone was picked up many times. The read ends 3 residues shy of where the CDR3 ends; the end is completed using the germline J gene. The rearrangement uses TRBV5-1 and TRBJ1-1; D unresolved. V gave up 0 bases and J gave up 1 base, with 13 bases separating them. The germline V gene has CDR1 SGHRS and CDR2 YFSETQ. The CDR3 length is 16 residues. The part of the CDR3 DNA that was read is TGCGCCAGCAGCTTGGGAGGGTTCCAGAAGAACACTGAA. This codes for CASSLGGFQKNTE. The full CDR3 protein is CASSLGGFQKNTEAFF.

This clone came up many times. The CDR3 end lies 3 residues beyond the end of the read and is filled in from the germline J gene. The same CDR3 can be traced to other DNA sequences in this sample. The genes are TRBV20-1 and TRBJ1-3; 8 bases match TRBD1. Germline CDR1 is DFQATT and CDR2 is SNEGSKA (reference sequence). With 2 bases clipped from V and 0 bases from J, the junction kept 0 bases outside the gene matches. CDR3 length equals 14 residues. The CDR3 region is CSARQGASGNTIYF. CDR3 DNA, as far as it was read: TGCAGTGCTAGACAGGGGGCCTCTGGAAACACC.

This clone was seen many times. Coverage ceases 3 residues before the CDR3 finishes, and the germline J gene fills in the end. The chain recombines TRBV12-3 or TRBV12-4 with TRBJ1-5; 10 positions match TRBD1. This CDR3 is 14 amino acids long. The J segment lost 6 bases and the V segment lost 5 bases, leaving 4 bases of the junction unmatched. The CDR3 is CASSDDRGPQPQHF. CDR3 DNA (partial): TGTGCCAGCAGTGACGACAGGGGGCCTCAGCCC.

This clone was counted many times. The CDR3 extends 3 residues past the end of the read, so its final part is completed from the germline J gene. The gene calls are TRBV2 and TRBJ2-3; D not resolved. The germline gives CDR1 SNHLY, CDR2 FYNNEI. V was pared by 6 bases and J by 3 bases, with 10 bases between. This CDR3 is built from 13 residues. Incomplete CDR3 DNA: TGTGCCAGCAGCCTCCCCGGGACAGATACG. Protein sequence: CASSLPGTDT. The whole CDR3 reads CASSLPGTDTQYF.

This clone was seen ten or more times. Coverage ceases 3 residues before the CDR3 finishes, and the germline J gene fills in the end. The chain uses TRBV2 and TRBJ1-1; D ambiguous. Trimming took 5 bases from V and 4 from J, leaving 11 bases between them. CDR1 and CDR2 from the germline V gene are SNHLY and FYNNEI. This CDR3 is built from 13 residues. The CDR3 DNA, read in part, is TGTGCCAGCAGTTACCAGTCAGGCACTGAA. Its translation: CASSYQSGTE. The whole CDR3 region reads CASSYQSGTEAFF.

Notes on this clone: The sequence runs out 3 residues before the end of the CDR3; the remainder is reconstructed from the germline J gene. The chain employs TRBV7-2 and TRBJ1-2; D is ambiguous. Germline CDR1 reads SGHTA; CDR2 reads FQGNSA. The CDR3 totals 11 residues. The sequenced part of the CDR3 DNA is TGTGCCAGCAGCACATACAATGAC. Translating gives CASSTYND. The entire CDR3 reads CASSTYNDYTF.

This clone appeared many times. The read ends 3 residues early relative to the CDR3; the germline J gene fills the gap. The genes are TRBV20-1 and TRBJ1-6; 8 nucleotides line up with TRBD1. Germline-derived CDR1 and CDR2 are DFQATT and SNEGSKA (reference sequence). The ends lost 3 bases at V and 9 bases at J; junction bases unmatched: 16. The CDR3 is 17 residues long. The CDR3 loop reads CSARPDDRGGWSSPLHF. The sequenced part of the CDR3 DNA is TGCAGTGCTAGGCCCGACGACAGGGGAGGGTGGAGTTCACCC.

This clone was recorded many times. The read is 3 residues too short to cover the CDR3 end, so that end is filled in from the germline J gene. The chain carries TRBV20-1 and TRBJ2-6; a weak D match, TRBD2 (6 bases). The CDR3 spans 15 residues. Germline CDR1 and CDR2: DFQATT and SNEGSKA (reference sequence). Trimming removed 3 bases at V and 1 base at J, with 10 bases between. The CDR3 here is CSASYGGSGANVLTF. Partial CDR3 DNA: TGCAGTGCTAGCTACGGGGGATCTGGGGCCAACGTC.

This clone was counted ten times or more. The sequenced CDR3 bases are TGTGCCAGCAGCTTAGTTGGGCAGGGGGCCTACGAG. This translates into CASSLVGQGAYE. The CDR3 in full is CASSLVGQGAYEQYF. The chain uses TRBV7-9 and TRBJ2-7; TRBD1 agrees at 7 bases. The CDR3 goes on 3 residues after the read ends, and that part is filled in from the germline J gene. From germline, CDR1 is SEHNR and CDR2 FQNEAQ (reference sequence). The V segment lost 1 base and the J segment 2 bases; nucleotides outside the gene matches: 5. This CDR3 contains 15 residues.

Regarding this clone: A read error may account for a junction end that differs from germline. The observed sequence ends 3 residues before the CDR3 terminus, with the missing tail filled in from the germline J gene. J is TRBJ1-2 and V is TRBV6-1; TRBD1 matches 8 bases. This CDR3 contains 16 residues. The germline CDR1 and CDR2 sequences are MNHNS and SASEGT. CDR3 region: CAGSESYGQGGYDYTF. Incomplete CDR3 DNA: TGTGCCGGCAGTGAAAGTTACGGACAGGGTGGCTATGAC.

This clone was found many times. CDR3: CASSLWGTGYNEQFF. CDR3 DNA, as far as it was read: TGTGCCAGCAGCTTATGGGGGACAGGATACAATGAG. The chain joins TRBV7-2 to TRBJ2-1; 8 bases agree with TRBD1. With the read ending 3 residues before the CDR3 end, the germline J gene is used to fill in that end. The CDR3 extends over 15 amino acids. Per the germline V gene, CDR1 is SGHTA and CDR2 is FQGNSA. Trimming took 2 bases from V and 4 from J; bases not matched to a gene: 4.

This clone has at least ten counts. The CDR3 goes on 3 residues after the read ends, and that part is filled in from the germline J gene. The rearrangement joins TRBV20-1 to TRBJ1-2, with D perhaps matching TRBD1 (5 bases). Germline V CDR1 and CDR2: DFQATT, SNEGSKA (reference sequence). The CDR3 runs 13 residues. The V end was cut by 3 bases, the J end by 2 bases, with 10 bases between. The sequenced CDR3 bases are TGCAGTGCTAGGGGGGGGATAAACTATGGC. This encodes CSARGGINYG. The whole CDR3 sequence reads CSARGGINYGYTF.

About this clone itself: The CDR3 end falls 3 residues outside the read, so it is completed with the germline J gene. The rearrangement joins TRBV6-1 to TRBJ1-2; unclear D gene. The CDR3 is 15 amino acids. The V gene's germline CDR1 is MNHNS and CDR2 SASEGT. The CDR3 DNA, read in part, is TGTGCCAGCAGTGATCCGGGTCGGAGCTCCTACGAC. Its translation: CASSDPGRSSYD. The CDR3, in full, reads CASSDPGRSSYDYTF.

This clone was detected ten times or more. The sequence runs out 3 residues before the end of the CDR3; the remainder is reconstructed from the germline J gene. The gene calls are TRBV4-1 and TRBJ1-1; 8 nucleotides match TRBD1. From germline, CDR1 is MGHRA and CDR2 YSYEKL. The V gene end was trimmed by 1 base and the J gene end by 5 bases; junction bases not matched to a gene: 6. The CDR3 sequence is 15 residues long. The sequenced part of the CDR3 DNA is TGCGCCAGCAGCCAAGCTTACAGGGGGAGGACTGAA. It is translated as CASSQAYRGRTE. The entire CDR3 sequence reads CASSQAYRGRTEAFF.